This T cell receptor beta chain was sequenced for a study of the immune and genomic landscape of osteosarcoma (dated by TCRdb to about 2020). Turning to the overall study: The overall cohort comprised 45 to 55 pediatric and adult patients with high-grade osteosarcoma, with a median age at diagnosis of roughly 25 years (range about 5-90). Three patients contributed two samples from the same tumor site. To characterize the osteosarcoma immunogenomic landscape, TCR sequencing results were integrated with transcriptome, protein array and immunostaining data. The cohort was enriched for poor-risk disease, with roughly 73% showing unfavorable pathologic response to standard therapy and approximately 68% deceased. To define immunogenic potential, the study profiled osteosarcoma specimens using whole genome, RNA and T-cell receptor sequencing along with immunohistochemistry and reverse phase protein arrays. Patients in the overall cohort were roughly 56% male, and approximately 80% presented with localized disease at diagnosis. The goal of the study was to explain why immune checkpoint inhibitors have shown limited clinical activity in osteosarcoma. The research as a whole found: Sample size was not determined by any statistical method, because osteosarcoma is rare and all possible samples were collected. In five cases, a single hyperexpanded clone dominated the repertoire, and each of these five cases had fewer than 100 T-cell clonotypes. Matched blood was collected from only two patients, alongside the frozen tumor specimens. Overall, productive TCR clonality was low, with an average of 0.09 and a maximum of 0.3, which suggests limited T-cell clonal expansion. Clonality benchmarks came from external normal skin and healthy peripheral blood data rather than matched normal tissue. TCR productive clonality was higher in the immune-hot C3 cluster than the cold C1 cluster but still low overall.

To note about this clone: Its antigen specificity is not known. Nothing much larger sits one base from this clone, and base qualities are not available.

The specimens were post-treatment primary, local recurrence and metastasis tumors obtained from patients with a poor prognosis. TCR beta chain CDR3 regions were immunosequenced using the ImmunoSEQ Assay (Adaptive Biotechnologies). The study's processing was this. TCRB rearrangements, read counts, read proportions and gene usage were exported through the ImmunoSEQ Analyzer platform. T-cell clonality was calculated on productive rearrangements as 1 minus Pielou's evenness. In the clonal space homeostasis analysis, clonotypes were sorted into rare, small, medium, large or hyperexpanded (0.01 to 1 of the repertoire) bins. TCR productive clonality was compared across immune clusters C1, C2 and C3 using the Wilcoxon rank sum test. TCRdb took over this immuneACCESS table, retaining in-frame rearrangements with V and J assigned. Such tables are incomplete; in checked studies, under half of the missing clones stem from an unresolved V gene, and the remainder is unexplained. The D gene and trimming were derived from the DNA, and the V and J assignments and clone size from that table. The sample has 10,000 to 12,000 clones on record, around two thirds of them singletons. The top ten constitute less than 20% of the sample.

Sequencing was done on a sample of osteosarcoma tumor tissue from the lung. The origin of this receptor is a human donor with osteosarcoma.

This receptor carries the CDR3 CASSFSSGGNEQFF. The DNA is TGTGCCAGCAGCTTTAGCTCGGGAGGCAATGAGCAGTTCTTC. The chain is assembled from TRBV11-2 and TRBJ2-1; TRBD2 agrees with 7 junctional bases. Trimming removed 3 bases from V and 6 bases from J; the gene matches leave 5 bases unexplained. The CDR3 measures 14 amino acids from cysteine to phenylalanine. Only CDR3 DNA remains: 42 bases, in frame from the first base. Reading the germline V gene gives CDR1 SGHAT and CDR2 FQNNGV.